Following are 14 T cell receptor beta chains from one sample sequenced in a study of blood T cell repertoires in COVID-19. Using immunoSEQ multiplex PCR, the repertoire was profiled, and TCRdb retains in-frame clones only, with some absent. Among some 240,000 clones listed, less than 90% were seen once. The source material was peripheral blood. All receptors come from a woman in her thirties or forties who had recovered from COVID-19.

This clone was observed once. The chain has TRBV24-1 and TRBJ2-5; no reliable D call. The germline gives CDR1 KGHDR, CDR2 SFDVKD. The CDR3 sequence is 12 residues long. V lost 4 bases, J lost 6 bases, and 8 bases lay in between. The CDR3 loop reads CATSDLLQTQYF. CDR3 DNA: TGTGCCACCAGTGACCTCCTTCAGACCCAGTACTTC.

The J gene is TRBJ2-7, the V gene TRBV5-1; D possibly corresponds to TRBD2 (6 bases). This CDR3 spans 14 amino acids. The ends were cut back, 5 bases at V and 10 bases at J, with 22 bases in the middle. Looked up from germline, CDR1 is SGHRS and CDR2 is YFSETQ. CDR3 coding DNA: TGCGCCAGCAGTTCCGGGACTGCGATGGGTCAACAGTACTTC. Translation: CASSSGTAMGQQYF.

This clone was picked up a small number of times. V usage is TRBV25-1 and J usage is TRBJ1-4; TRBD1 is a possible D gene (6 bases). CDR1 and CDR2 from the germline V gene are MGHDK and SYGVNS. Between the trimmed V and J ends, which lost 5 bases and 8 bases, there was a span of 9 bases. This CDR3 spans 12 amino acids. In DNA, the CDR3 is TGTGCCAGCAGTTGGGACACCGAAAAACTGTTTTTT. This encodes CASSWDTEKLFF.

This clone was observed a single time. The rearrangement joins TRBV6-5 to TRBJ2-1; possibly TRBD2 for D (5 bases). V was pared by 6 bases and J by 6 bases, with 12 bases between. CDR1 is MNHEY, CDR2 SVGAGI, per germline. The CDR3 length is 13 residues. CDR3 nucleotides: TGTGCCAGCAGAGTCCCGGGGAGCAATGAGCAGTTCTTC. This encodes CASRVPGSNEQFF.

The chain carries TRBV4-1 and TRBJ1-1; the match to TRBD1 covers 8 bases. The CDR3 sequence is 17 residues long. From germline, CDR1 is MGHRA and CDR2 YSYEKL. V lost 4 bases and J lost 4; bases outside the gene matches: 14. The CDR3 region has the DNA TGCGCCAGCAGCCGATCATGGACAGGGCGCAGATCCACTGAAGCTTTCTTT. It specifies CASSRSWTGRRSTEAFF.

J is TRBJ1-1 and V is TRBV9; 8 positions agree with TRBD1. This CDR3 has 14 amino acids. The V segment lost 4 bases and the J segment 0 bases; nucleotides outside the gene matches: 2. CDR1 is SGDLS, CDR2 YYNGEE, per germline. The CDR3 here is CASSPDRVNTEAFF. CDR3 DNA: TGTGCCAGCAGCCCGGACAGGGTGAACACTGAAGCTTTCTTT.

For the CDR3, the DNA is TGTGCCAGCTGTCAGCGGGGGGACTTCGTTGGGACCCAGTACTTC. This codes for CASCQRGDFVGTQYF. The chain is built from TRBV27 and TRBJ2-5, with 9 positions matching TRBD2. The V and J ends lost 8 bases and 7 bases, in that order; junction bases with no gene match: 14. Germline V gives CDR1 MNHEY, CDR2 SMNVEV (reference sequence). The length of the CDR3 is 15 residues.

The CDR3 sequence: CASSTRRASGGHETQYF. The CDR3 DNA sequence: TGTGCCAGCAGCACCCGGCGGGCTAGCGGGGGTCACGAGACCCAGTACTTC. The genes are TRBV11-2 and TRBJ2-5, with 10 bases fitting TRBD2. The CDR3 has 17 residues. The V and J ends lost 5 bases and 5 bases, in that order; junction bases with no gene match: 14. Germline CDR1 is SGHAT and CDR2 is FQNNGV.

CDR3 sequence reads: CASSLLGAGNTIYF. CDR3 DNA: TGTGCCAGCAGTCTTTTAGGAGCTGGAAACACCATATATTTT. This chain connects TRBV6-2 or TRBV6-3 to TRBJ1-3; no definite D call. The CDR3 length is 14 residues. The germline CDR1 and CDR2 sequences are MNHEY and SVGEGT. The V gene lost 5 bases and the J gene lost 2 bases, with 10 bases spanning the gap.

This clone was counted a single time. The chain joins TRBV18 to TRBJ1-1; D might be TRBD1 (6 bases). The V gene lost 3 bases and the J gene lost 5 bases, with 13 bases spanning the gap. The CDR3 consists of 14 residues. Germline CDR1 reads KGHSH; CDR2 reads LQKENI. The CDR3 DNA follows: TGTGCCAGCTCACCTCAGGGGCTAGGGACTGAAGCTTTCTTT. Protein product: CASSPQGLGTEAFF.

This rearrangement joins TRBV30 to TRBJ2-3, with unresolved D. CDR1 and CDR2 from the germline V gene are GTSNPN and SVGIG (reference sequence). V lost 6 bases, J lost 1 base, and 11 bases lay in between. The CDR3 loop spans 13 amino acids. The CDR3 DNA follows: TGTGCCTGCCAATCCGTAGGCACAGATACGCAGTATTTT. Translating gives CACQSVGTDTQYF.

In this sample, this clone turned up once. The chain combines TRBV29-1 with TRBJ1-4; 8 bases agree with TRBD1. Germline V gene sequence: CDR1 SQVTM, CDR2 ANQGSEA. After removal of 3 bases from V and 10 bases from J, the junction contained 10 bases not matched to a gene. The CDR3 is made up of 14 amino acids. CDR3 in amino acids: CSVEEGQAGGKLFF. CDR3 DNA sequence: TGCAGCGTTGAGGAGGGACAGGCCGGGGGAAAACTGTTTTTT.

V usage is TRBV18 and J usage is TRBJ2-7; no clear D. The germline V gene encodes CDR1 KGHSH and CDR2 LQKENI. The CDR3 consists of 13 residues. V was trimmed by 0 bases and J by 4 bases, leaving 7 bases between them. CDR3 sequence: CASSPPSRYEQYF. The CDR3 DNA follows: TGTGCCAGCTCACCACCATCCAGGTACGAGCAGTACTTC.

The chain uses TRBV18 and TRBJ1-4, with D possibly being TRBD1 (5 bases). V lost 2 bases, J lost 8 bases, and 15 bases lay in between. This CDR3 contains 15 residues. CDR1 is KGHSH, CDR2 LQKENI, per germline. CDR3 DNA sequence: TGTGCCAGCTCACCAATGGAAGGGGCGGAGGAAAAACTGTTTTTT. Protein sequence: CASSPMEGAEEKLFF. The entire variable domain, with the rest obtained from reference TRBV18 and TRBJ1-4, is as follows: NAGVMQNPRHLVRRRGQEARLRCSPMKGHSHVYWYRQLPEEGLKFMVYLQKENIIDESGMPKERFSAEFPKEGPSILRIQQVVRGDSAAYFCASSPMEGAEEKLFFGSGTQLSVL.